The rows below give T cell receptor beta chains drawn from one sample of a study of radiotherapy plus CTLA-4 blockade in lung cancer. TCRdb keeps only in-frame clones here, not all; method: immunoSEQ multiplex PCR. Of some 25,000 clones detected, about two thirds appear once; the ten largest clones hold about 3%. The material sequenced was peripheral blood, taken from a patient treated with radiotherapy plus ipilimumab. Every receptor here comes from a human donor with non-small cell lung cancer whose response to radiotherapy plus ipilimumab could not be evaluated. CDR3s include the opening cysteine and the closing phenylalanine or tryptophan. Fields, in order: V gene, D gene, J gene, clone size, CDR3 DNA, CDR3 protein. A D gene is named only where the DNA matches it firmly. Expanded clones get a size class; other rows say once, few or many, or leave the size out.

V: TRBV19; D: TRBD1; J: TRBJ2-7; size: NA; DNA: TGTGCCAGTAGTATTGGGACAGGGGGAGTCGAGCAGTACTTC; CDR3: CASSIGTGGVEQYF
V: TRBV5-1; D: NA; J: TRBJ2-2; size: NA; DNA: TGCGCCAGCAGAAGACAATCGAACACCGGGGAGCTGTTTTTT; CDR3: CASRRQSNTGELFF
V: TRBV28; D: NA; J: TRBJ2-7; size: NA; DNA: TGTGCCAGCGCTGGACAACCCTCCTACGAGCAGTACTTC; CDR3: CASAGQPSYEQYF
V: TRBV5-1; D: TRBD1; J: TRBJ1-3; size: once; DNA: TGCGCCAGCAGCGTAACCGGGACAGGGGGCGCGAGTGGAAACACCATATATTTT; CDR3: CASSVTGTGGASGNTIYF
V: TRBV18; D: NA; J: TRBJ2-3; size: NA; DNA: TGTGCCAGCTCACGGGCAGGCGGGAGCACAGATACGCAGTATTTT; CDR3: CASSRAGGSTDTQYF
V: TRBV10-1; D: NA; J: TRBJ1-1; size: once; DNA: TGCGCCAGCAGGCTTAGTCGGAACACTGAAGCTTTCTTT; CDR3: CASRLSRNTEAFF
V: TRBV7-6; D: NA; J: TRBJ1-6; size: NA; DNA: TGTGCCAGCAGCTTAGAAGCTCATTCACCCCTCCACTTT; CDR3: CASSLEAHSPLHF
V: TRBV19; D: NA; J: TRBJ2-1; size: NA; DNA: TGTGCCAGTAGTCCACTCGCCGTGGGGACAATCTACAATGAGCAGTTCTTC; CDR3: CASSPLAVGTIYNEQFF
V: TRBV7-8; D: NA; J: TRBJ2-7; size: NA; DNA: TGTGCCAGCAGCTTAGCTCCGGGACACTTCTACGAGCAGTACTTC; CDR3: CASSLAPGHFYEQYF
V: TRBV5-1; D: TRBD2; J: TRBJ2-1; size: NA; DNA: TGCGCCAGCAGCCGGAATAGCGGGAGGAGCTACAATGAGCAGTTCTTC; CDR3: CASSRNSGRSYNEQFF
V: TRBV7-2; D: TRBD2; J: TRBJ2-5; size: few; DNA: TGTGCCAGCAGCCGCGGACTAGCAATGTCAGAGACCCAGTACTTC; CDR3: CASSRGLAMSETQYF
V: TRBV9; D: TRBD1; J: TRBJ2-2; size: once; DNA: TGTGCCAGCAGCATCGGACAGGGAAACACCGGGGAGCTGTTTTTT; CDR3: CASSIGQGNTGELFF
V: TRBV7-2; D: NA; J: TRBJ2-3; size: NA; DNA: TGTGCCAGCAGCTTAGGGACTAGCACAGATACGCAGTATTTT; CDR3: CASSLGTSTDTQYF
V: TRBV30; D: NA; J: TRBJ2-2; size: NA; DNA: TGTGCCTGGGGACCACCGGACTGGAACACCGGGGAGCTGTTTTTT; CDR3: CAWGPPDWNTGELFF
V: TRBV7-3; D: TRBD2; J: TRBJ2-7; size: NA; DNA: TGTGCCAGCAGCTCCGGACTAGCGGGCGGCGAGCAGTACTTC; CDR3: CASSSGLAGGEQYF
V: TRBV6-6; D: TRBD1; J: TRBJ2-7; size: once; DNA: TGTGCCAGCAGTCCCCCGGGACAGGGGGTGACCTACGAGCAGTACTTC; CDR3: CASSPPGQGVTYEQYF
V: TRBV30; D: TRBD1; J: TRBJ1-5; size: NA; DNA: TGTGCCTGGAGTGAGGACAGGTTTCCGAATCAGCCCCAGCATTTT; CDR3: CAWSEDRFPNQPQHF
V: TRBV7-9; D: TRBD1; J: TRBJ2-7; size: NA; DNA: TGTGCCAGCAGCGTAAACAGGGGGCGCGCCTACGAGCAGTACTTC; CDR3: CASSVNRGRAYEQYF
V: TRBV29-1; D: NA; J: TRBJ2-5; size: NA; DNA: TGCAGCGTTGAAATCCCAGTCCAAGAGACCCAGTACTTC; CDR3: CSVEIPVQETQYF
V: TRBV18; D: TRBD1; J: TRBJ2-6; size: NA; DNA: TGTGCCAGCTCGCCCCTGACAGGGTCTGGGGCCAACGTCCTGACTTTC; CDR3: CASSPLTGSGANVLTF
V: TRBV4-3; D: NA; J: TRBJ2-7; size: NA; DNA: TGCGCCAGCAGCGAAACAGAATACTCCTACGAGCAGTACTTC; CDR3: CASSETEYSYEQYF
V: TRBV5-5; D: TRBD1; J: TRBJ1-5; size: once; DNA: TGTGCCAGCAGCTCCTCGCCAGGGGGCTCCGTTCAGCCCCAGCATTTT; CDR3: CASSSSPGGSVQPQHF
V: TRBV7-9; D: NA; J: TRBJ2-2; size: NA; DNA: TGTGCCAGCAGCCATAGGAGTCAGCTCACCGGGGAGCTGTTTTTT; CDR3: CASSHRSQLTGELFF
V: TRBV2; D: TRBD2; J: TRBJ2-2; size: once; DNA: TGTGCCAGCAGTTTTACTAGCGGGAGGACGAACACCGGGGAGCTGCTTTTT; CDR3: CASSFTSGRTNTGELLF
V: TRBV4-3; D: NA; J: TRBJ2-1; size: once; DNA: TGCGCCAGCAGCCAAGGTGTACGGGGATCCCACAATGAGCAGTTCTTC; CDR3: CASSQGVRGSHNEQFF
V: TRBV6-5; D: NA; J: TRBJ2-1; size: NA; DNA: TGTGCCAGCAGCTCAGGGGGCAGCGGGAACAATGAGCAGTTCTTC; CDR3: CASSSGGSGNNEQFF
V: TRBV19; D: TRBD1; J: TRBJ1-5; size: NA; DNA: TGTGCCAGTATCCGGACAGGGGCTGGGCAGCCCCAGCATTTT; CDR3: CASIRTGAGQPQHF
V: TRBV5-4; D: TRBD1; J: TRBJ1-2; size: NA; DNA: TGTGCCAGCAGCCCGAGACCACGACAGGGGGATCAGTATGGCTACACCTTC; CDR3: CASSPRPRQGDQYGYTF
V: TRBV18; D: TRBD2; J: TRBJ2-1; size: few; DNA: TGTGCCAGCTCACTCCGGACTAGCGGGGATTACAATGAGCAGTTCTTC; CDR3: CASSLRTSGDYNEQFF